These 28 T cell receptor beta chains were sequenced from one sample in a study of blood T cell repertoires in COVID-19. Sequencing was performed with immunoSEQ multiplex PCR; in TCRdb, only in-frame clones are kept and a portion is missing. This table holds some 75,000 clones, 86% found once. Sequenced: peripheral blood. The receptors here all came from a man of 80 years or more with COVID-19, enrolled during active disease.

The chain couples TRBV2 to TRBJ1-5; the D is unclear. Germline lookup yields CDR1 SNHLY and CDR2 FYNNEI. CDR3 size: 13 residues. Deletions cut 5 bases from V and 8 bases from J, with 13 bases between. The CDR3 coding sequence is TGTGCCAGCAGTCCAATGTGGCTCGAGCCCCAGCATTTT. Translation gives CASSPMWLEPQHF.

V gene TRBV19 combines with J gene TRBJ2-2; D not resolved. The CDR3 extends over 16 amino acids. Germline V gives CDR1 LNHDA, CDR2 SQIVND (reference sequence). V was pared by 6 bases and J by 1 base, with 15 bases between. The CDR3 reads CASRRKGSGNTGELFF. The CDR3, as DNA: TGTGCCAGTAGGCGAAAAGGTTCAGGGAACACCGGGGAGCTGTTTTTT.

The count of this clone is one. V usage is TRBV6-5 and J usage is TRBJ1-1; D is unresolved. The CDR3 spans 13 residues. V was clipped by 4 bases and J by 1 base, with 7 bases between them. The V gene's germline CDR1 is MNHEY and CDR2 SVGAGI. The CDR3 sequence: CASSWRANTEAFF. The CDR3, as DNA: TGTGCCAGCAGTTGGAGGGCGAACACTGAAGCTTTCTTT.

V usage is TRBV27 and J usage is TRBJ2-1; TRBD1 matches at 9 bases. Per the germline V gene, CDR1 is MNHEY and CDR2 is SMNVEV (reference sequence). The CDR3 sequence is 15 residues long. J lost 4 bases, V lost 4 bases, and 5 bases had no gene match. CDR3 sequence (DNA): TGTGCCAGCAGTTCCCGGGACAGGGTATACAATGAGCAGTTCTTC. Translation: CASSSRDRVYNEQFF.

The CDR3 DNA follows: TGTGCCAGCAGTGAATTAGGACAGGGGGCTGGCAATCAGCCCCAGCATTTT. Its protein is CASSELGQGAGNQPQHF. This sequence joins TRBV2 and TRBJ1-5; 11 bases are shared with TRBD1. CDR1 SNHLY and CDR2 FYNNEI come from the germline V gene. This CDR3 is 17 amino acids long. The junction had 5 bases not matched to a gene; V was cut back by 2 bases and J by 2 bases.

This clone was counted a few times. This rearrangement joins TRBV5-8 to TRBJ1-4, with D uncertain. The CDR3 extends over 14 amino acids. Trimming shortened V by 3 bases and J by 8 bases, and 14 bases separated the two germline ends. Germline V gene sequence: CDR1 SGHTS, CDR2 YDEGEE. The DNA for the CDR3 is TGTGCCAGCAGCTCCCTCCCCCACCGGGAAAAACTGTTTTTT. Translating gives CASSSLPHREKLFF. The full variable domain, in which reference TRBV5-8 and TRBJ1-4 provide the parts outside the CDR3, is EAGVTQSPTHLIKTRGQQATLRCSPISGHTSVYWYQQALGLGLQFLLWYDEGEERNRGNFPPRFSGRQFPNYSSELNVNALELEDSALYLCASSSLPHREKLFFGSGTQLSVL.

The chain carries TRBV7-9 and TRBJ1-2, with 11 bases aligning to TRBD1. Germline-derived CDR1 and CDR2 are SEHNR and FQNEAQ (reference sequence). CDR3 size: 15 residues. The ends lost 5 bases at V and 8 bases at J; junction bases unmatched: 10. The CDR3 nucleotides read TGTGCCAGCAGCCCAGGGGGGACAGGGGGAGACGGCTACACCTTC. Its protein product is CASSPGGTGGDGYTF. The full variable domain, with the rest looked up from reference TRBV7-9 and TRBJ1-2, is DTGVSQNPRHKITKRGQNVTFRCDPISEHNRLYWYRQTLGQGPEFLTYFQNEAQLEKSRLLSDRFSAERPKGSFSTLEIQRTEQGDSAMYLCASSPGGTGGDGYTFGSGTRLTVV.

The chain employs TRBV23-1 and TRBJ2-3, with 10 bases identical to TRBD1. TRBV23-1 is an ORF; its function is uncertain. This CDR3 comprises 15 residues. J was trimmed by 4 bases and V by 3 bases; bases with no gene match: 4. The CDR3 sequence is CASSHGTGAADTQYF. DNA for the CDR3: TGCGCCAGCAGTCACGGGACAGGGGCGGCAGATACGCAGTATTTT.

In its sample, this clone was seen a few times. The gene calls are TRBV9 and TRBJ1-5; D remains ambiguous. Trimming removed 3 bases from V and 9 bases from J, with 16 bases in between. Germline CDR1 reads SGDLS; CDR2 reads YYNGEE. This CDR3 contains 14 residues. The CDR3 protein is CASSATDGLTPQHF. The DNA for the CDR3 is TGTGCCAGCAGCGCTACGGACGGACTGACGCCCCAGCATTTT.

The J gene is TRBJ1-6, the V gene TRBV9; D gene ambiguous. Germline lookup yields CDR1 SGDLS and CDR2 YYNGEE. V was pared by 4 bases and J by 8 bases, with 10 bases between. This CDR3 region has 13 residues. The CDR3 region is CASSIRPDSPLHF. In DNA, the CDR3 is TGTGCCAGCAGCATCCGCCCAGATTCACCCCTCCACTTT.

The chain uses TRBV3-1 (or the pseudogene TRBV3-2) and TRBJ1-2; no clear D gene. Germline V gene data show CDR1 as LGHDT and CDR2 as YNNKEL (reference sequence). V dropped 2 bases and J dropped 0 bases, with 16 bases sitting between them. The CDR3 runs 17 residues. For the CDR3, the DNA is TGTGCCAGCAGCCAATATGCCGCTAACGGTGCTAACTATGGCTACACCTTC. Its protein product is CASSQYAANGANYGYTF.

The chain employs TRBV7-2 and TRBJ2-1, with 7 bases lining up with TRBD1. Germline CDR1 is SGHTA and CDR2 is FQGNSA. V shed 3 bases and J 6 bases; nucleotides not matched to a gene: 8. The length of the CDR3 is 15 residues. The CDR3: CASSFGQGVLNEQFF. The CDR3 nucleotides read TGTGCCAGCAGCTTTGGCCAGGGGGTACTCAATGAGCAGTTCTTC.

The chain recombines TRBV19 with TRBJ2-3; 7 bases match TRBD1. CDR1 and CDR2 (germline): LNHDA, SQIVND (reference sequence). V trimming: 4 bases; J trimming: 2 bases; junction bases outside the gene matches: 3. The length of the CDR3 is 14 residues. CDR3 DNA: TGTGCCAGTAGTAGACAGGGATCCACAGATACGCAGTATTTT. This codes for CASSRQGSTDTQYF.

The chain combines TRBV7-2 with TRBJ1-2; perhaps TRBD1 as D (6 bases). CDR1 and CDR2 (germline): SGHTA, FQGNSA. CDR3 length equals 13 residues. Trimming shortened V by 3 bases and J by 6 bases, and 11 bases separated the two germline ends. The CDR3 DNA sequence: TGTGCCAGCAGCTTGTGGACAGACAATGGCTACACCTTC. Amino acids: CASSLWTDNGYTF.

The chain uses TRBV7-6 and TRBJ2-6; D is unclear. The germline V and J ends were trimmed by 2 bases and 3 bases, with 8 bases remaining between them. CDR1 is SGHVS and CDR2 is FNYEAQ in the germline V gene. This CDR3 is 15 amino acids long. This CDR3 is CASSLFSSGANVLTF. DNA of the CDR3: TGTGCCAGCAGCTTATTTTCGAGTGGGGCCAACGTCCTGACTTTC.

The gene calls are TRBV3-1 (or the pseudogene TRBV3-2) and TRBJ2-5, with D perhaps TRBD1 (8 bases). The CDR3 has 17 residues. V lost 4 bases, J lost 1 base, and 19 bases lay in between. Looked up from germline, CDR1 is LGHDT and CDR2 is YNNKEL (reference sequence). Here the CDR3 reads CASSRGGQEYLQETQYF. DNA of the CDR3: TGTGCCAGCAGCCGGGGGGGACAGGAGTACCTCCAAGAGACCCAGTACTTC.

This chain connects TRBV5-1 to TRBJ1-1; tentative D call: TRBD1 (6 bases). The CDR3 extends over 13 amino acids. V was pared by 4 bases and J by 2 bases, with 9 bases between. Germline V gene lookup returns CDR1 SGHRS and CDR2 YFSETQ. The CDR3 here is CASSVQGNTEAFF. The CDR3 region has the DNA TGCGCCAGCAGCGTACAGGGAAACACTGAAGCTTTCTTT.

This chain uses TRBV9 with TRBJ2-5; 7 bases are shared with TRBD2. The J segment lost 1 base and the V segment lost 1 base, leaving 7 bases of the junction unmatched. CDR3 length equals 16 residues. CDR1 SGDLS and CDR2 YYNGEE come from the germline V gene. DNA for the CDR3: TGTGCCAGCAGCGTAATTAGTCCTAGCGGCCAAGAGACCCAGTACTTC. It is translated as CASSVISPSGQETQYF. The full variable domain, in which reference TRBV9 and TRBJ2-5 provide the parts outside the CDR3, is DSGVTQTPKHLITATGQRVTLRCSPRSGDLSVYWYQQSLDQGLQFLIQYYNGEERAKGNILERFSAQQFPDLHSELNLSSLELGDSALYFCASSVISPSGQETQYFGPGTRLLVL.

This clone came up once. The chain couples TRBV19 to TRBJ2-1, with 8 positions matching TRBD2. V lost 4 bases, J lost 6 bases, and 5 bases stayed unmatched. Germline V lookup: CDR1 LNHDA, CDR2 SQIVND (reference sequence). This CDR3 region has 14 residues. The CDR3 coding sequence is TGTGCCAGTAGTAAGGGACTAGACCGCAATGAGCAGTTCTTC. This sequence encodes CASSKGLDRNEQFF.

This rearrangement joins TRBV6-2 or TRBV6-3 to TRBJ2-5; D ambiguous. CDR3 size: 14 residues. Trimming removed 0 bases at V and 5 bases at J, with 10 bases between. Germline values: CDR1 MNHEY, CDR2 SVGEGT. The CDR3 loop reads CASSYSSNRETQYF. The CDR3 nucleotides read TGTGCCAGCAGTTACTCGAGTAACCGGGAGACCCAGTACTTC.

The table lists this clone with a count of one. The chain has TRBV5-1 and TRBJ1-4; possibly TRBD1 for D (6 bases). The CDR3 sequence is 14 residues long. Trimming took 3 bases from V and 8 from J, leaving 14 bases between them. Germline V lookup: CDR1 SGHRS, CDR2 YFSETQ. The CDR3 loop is CASSSQGLWEKLFF. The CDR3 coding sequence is TGCGCCAGCAGCTCACAGGGCCTTTGGGAAAAACTGTTTTTT.

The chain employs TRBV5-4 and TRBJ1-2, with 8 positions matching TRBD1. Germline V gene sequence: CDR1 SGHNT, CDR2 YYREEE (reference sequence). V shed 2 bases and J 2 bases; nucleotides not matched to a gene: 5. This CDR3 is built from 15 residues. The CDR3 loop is CASSFGQGLNYGYTF. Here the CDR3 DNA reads TGTGCCAGCAGCTTCGGACAGGGCCTAAACTATGGCTACACCTTC.

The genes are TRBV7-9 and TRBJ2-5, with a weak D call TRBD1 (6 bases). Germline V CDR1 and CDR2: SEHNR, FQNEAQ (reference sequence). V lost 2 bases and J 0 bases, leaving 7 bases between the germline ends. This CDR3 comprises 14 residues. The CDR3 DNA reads TGTGCCAGCAGCTTAACAGGGCACCAAGAGACCCAGTACTTC. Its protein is CASSLTGHQETQYF.

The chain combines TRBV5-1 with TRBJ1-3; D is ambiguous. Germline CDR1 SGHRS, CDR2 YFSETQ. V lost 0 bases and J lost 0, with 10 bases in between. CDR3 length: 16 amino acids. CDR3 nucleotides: TGCGCCAGCAGCTTGGCACAGCGGAGCTCTGGAAACACCATATATTTT. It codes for CASSLAQRSSGNTIYF.

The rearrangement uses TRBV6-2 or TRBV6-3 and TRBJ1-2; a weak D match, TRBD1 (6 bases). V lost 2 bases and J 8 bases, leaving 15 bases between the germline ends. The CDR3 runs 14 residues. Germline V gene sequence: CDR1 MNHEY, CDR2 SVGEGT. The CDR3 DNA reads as TGTGCCAGCAGTTACGGTGGACAGATGAGGGGCTACACCTTC. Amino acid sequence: CASSYGGQMRGYTF.

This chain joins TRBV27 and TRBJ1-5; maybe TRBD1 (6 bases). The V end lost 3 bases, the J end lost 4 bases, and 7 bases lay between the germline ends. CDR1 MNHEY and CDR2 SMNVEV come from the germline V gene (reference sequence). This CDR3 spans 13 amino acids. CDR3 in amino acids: CASSFQGNQPQHF. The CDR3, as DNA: TGTGCCAGCAGTTTTCAGGGGAATCAGCCCCAGCATTTT.

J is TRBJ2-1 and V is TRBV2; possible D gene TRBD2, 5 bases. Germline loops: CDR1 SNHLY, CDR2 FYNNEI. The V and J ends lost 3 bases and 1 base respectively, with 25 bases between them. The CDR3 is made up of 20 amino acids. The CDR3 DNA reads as TGTGCCAGCAGTGAGTTTGGCCTCGCCCTGATGGCGGGTTCCTACAATGAGCAGTTCTTC. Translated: CASSEFGLALMAGSYNEQFF.

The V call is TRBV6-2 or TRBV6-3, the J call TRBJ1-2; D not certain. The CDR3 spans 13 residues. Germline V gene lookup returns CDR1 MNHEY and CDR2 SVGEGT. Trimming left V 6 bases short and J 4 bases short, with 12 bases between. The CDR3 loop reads CASSLQISYGYTF. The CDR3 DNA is TGTGCCAGCAGCCTACAGATTTCCTATGGCTACACCTTC.